The T cell receptor (beta chain) described here comes from a study of beta chain features in type 1 diabetes. For the study at large: Age, gender, cell numbers and subset yield matched between patients and controls. Whole-study findings and limits: Among patients with Type 1 diabetes, TCRB CDR3s were moderately but significantly shorter in every one of the four CD4+ subsets. Insertion counts at VDJ junctions were lower in type 1 diabetes patients, who also showed more deletions there.

The purity of all sorted populations exceeded 98%. This clone has more than one count but fewer than ten. Its antigen is not identified. V lost 0 bases and J lost 5, with 4 bases in between. Per germline, CDR1 MNHNS and CDR2 SASEGT. The CDR3 contains 12 residues. Expressed TCRB transcripts were sequenced because the isolated RNA had all been reverse transcribed beforehand. Sequencing used immunoSEQ multiplex PCR; TCRdb keeps in-frame clones, though not all of them. The sample has about 340,000 clones, 7.5% to 9% seen once. What was sequenced was central memory CD4+ T cells from blood. The source is a woman under 30 in good health. The V gene is TRBV6-1, the J gene TRBJ1-2; D remains ambiguous. The CDR3 nucleotides read TGTGCCAGCAGTGAAGCGCCTTATGGCTACACCTTC. The encoded protein is CASSEAPYGYTF.